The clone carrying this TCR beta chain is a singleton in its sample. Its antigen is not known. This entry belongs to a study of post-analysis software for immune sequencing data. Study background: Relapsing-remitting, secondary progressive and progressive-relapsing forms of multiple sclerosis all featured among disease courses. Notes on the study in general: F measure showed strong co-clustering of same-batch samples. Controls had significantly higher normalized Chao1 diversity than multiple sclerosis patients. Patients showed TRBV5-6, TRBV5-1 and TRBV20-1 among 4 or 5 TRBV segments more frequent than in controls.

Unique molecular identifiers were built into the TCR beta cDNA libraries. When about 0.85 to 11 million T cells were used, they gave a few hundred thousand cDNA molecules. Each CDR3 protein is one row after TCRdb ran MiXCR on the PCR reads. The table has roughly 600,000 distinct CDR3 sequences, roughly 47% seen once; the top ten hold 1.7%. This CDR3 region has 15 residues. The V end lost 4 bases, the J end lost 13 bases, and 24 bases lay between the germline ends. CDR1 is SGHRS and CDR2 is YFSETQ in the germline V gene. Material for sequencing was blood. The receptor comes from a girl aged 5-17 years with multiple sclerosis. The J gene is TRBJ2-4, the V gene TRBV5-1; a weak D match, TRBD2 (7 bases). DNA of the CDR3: TGCGCCAGCAGCCCCCTCGGGCCGGGGGGCTTTGAGCAGTACTTC. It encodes CASSPLGPGGFEQYF.